These T cell receptor beta chains were read from a single sample in a study of blood T cell repertoires in COVID-19. Repertoires were generated with immunoSEQ multiplex PCR, while TCRdb's copy carries only in-frame clones and drops some. The sample comprises about 210,000 clones, roughly 80% of which are singletons, and under 8.5% rests with the top ten. The specimen sequenced was peripheral blood. These receptors originate from a woman aged 70-85 years with acute or convalescent COVID-19. Each CDR3 is given with its conserved first and last residue. Size is omitted from some rows. Given values are once, few, many or a class for expanded clones.

V | size | CDR3
TRBV3-1/TRBV3-2 | . | CASSHSDYPMGTQYF
TRBV6-1 | . | CASSEAVRGSYEQYF
TRBV10-1 | . | CASSSGQGDEQFF
TRBV6-2/TRBV6-3 | . | CASSQQGWAYNEQFF
TRBV6-5 | . | CASRTSPRGGQPQHF
TRBV5-5 | . | CASSLDYRETQYF
TRBV6-5 | . | CAGDRAETQYF
TRBV6-6 | . | CASSYSGSGAEAFF
TRBV6-2/TRBV6-3 | few | CASSWTGGERRNQPQHF
TRBV6-5 | . | CASSLRPVANYGYTF
TRBV18 | . | CASSPDYSGNTIYF
TRBV4-1 | . | CASSQALEGAGAEAFF
TRBV7-2 | . | CASRLAGGNTDTQYF
TRBV5-1 | . | CASSLSAAFSETQYF
TRBV18 | . | CASSPDERAEAFF
TRBV7-9 | . | CASSLGGSRGYTF
TRBV30 | . | CAWSPGLENTQYF